The entry below describes one TCR beta chain. Its recognized antigen is unknown. Per-nucleotide qualities are absent, and no much larger clonotype sits a single base away. Sorted unstimulated T cells, along with proliferating T cells recovered from mixed lymphocyte reactions, underwent TCRbeta CDR3 sequencing. Fresh whole blood from approximately ten HLA-typed healthy donors was used to isolate PBMCs. The data derive from a study of siplizumab effects on memory and regulatory T cells (dated by TCRdb to between 2018 and 2021). Context from the whole study: The study examined how the anti-CD2 antibody siplizumab affects alloreactive T-cell subsets in allogeneic mixed lymphocyte reactions built from human PBMCs.

Results and caveats for the whole study, not just this receptor: For roughly 75-96% of proliferating CD4+ or CD8+ clones, no naive or memory phenotype could be assigned. The suppressive function of proliferating Tregs from siplizumab cultures was not functionally confirmed. Among mappable alloreactive CD4+ clones, the Treg-derived fraction averaged around 70% with siplizumab versus roughly 30% in control reactions. Unstimulated naive T cells appeared to be more diverse than memory T cells, and naive cells seemed to make a substantial contribution to the alloresponse. The cumulative frequency of alloreactive sequences traceable to unstimulated CD4+ memory T cells was significantly reduced by siplizumab. Sequences below about 10^-5 frequency were poorly captured, so only a minor fraction of alloreactive clones could be mapped to unstimulated subsets.

The library was generated by the immunoSEQ multiplex PCR assay. Each sample had around 100,000 TCR templates assayed by the deep sequencing platform. Genomic DNA extracted from sorted T cells was used for TCRbeta CDR3 sequencing. From the authors' description of their analysis: The R programming language was used for clonal analysis of the TCRbeta CDR3 data. Unstimulated samples were compared with post-reaction CFSE-low samples to define alloreactive CD4+ and CD8+ clones. Alloreactive CD4+ clones were assigned to regulatory or non-regulatory origin by matching sequences to sorted unstimulated Treg and non-Treg repertoires. In its TCRdb copy, this immuneACCESS table keeps in-frame sequences only and misses some clones. Where compared with another copy, unresolved V genes explain less than half of these, and the others have no known cause. V and J calls and clone size are those listed in that table; D and trimming were worked out from the DNA. The sample yields 97,000 or so clones; roughly 92% were counted once. The top ten constitute 0.85% to 1.3% of the sample.

The sequenced sample consisted of CD4+ T cells sorted from blood. The TCR comes from a human donor in good health.

The nucleotide sequence reads TGTGCCAGCAGTTTACAAGCGGGAGTGGGGTTAGATACGCAGTATTTT. This yields the protein CASSLQAGVGLDTQYF. The chain employs TRBV27 and TRBJ2-3; 8 junctional bases match TRBD2. V trim: 2 bases; J trim: 5 bases; unmatched bases: 9. From the cysteine up to the phenylalanine, the CDR3 has a length of 16 residues. Of all the DNA, just the CDR3 is kept, 48 bases in frame from base 1. The CDR1 and CDR2 encoded by the germline V gene (reference sequence) are MNHEY and SMNVEV.